This record concerns one T cell receptor (beta chain) sequence. What it binds is unknown. Some clones are missing from TCRdb's copy, which holds only in-frame ones; the method was immunoSEQ multiplex PCR. The table shows roughly 150,000 clones, with 88% occurring only once. As to time point: baseline pretreatment blood. Treatment specified: 15 Gy SBRT to primary tumor, nephrectomy 4 weeks later. Blood was sampled at baseline, 2 weeks and 4 weeks after SBRT. The sample originates from a study of radiation and T cells in renal cell carcinoma. Background on the study: Nephrectomy followed 15 Gy stereotactic body radiation by 4 weeks.

Study outcomes and limitations: In blood, top tumor clones expanded by 2 weeks, shrinking by 4.

This CDR3 has 14 residues. The V and J ends lost 5 bases and 7 bases respectively, with 17 bases between them. Germline-derived CDR1 and CDR2 are SGHDN and FVKESK. Here the sequenced sample was blood, taken from a patient whose treatment included radiotherapy and nephrectomy. The sequence derives from an older woman with renal cell carcinoma. V gene TRBV14 combines with J gene TRBJ1-1; unclear D gene. The CDR3 loop reads CASSSRRTNGEAFF. Here the CDR3 DNA reads TGTGCCAGCAGCTCCCGACGGACGAACGGTGAAGCTTTCTTT.